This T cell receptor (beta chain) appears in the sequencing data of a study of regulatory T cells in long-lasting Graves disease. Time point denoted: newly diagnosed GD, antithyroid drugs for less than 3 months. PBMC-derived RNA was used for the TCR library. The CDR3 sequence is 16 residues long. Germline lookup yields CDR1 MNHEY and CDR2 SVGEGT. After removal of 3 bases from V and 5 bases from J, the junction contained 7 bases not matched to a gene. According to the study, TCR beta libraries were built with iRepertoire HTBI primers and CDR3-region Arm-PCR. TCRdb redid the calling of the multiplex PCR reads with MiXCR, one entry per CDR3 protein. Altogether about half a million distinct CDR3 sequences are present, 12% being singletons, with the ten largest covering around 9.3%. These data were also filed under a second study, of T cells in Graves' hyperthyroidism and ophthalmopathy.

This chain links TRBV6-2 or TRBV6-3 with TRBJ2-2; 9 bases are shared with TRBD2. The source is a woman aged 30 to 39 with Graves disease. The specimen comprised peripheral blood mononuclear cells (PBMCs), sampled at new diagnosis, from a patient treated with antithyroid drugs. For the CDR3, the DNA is TGTGCCAGCAGTTATAGCGGGAGAGGGGGAACCGGGGAGCTGTTTTTT. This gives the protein CASSYSGRGGTGELFF.